The next 31 T cell receptor beta chains were all read from a single sample in a study of T cell clonality in common variable immunodeficiency. Profiling relied on immunoSEQ multiplex PCR, and the TCRdb table lists in-frame clones only, not all of them. The sample was found to contain roughly 50,000 clones, and every one recurs. The sequenced sample consisted of peripheral blood mononuclear cells. These receptors came from a person aged 18 to 69 in good health.

This clone was detected only a few times. The read terminates 3 residues before the CDR3 end, so the remaining end is supplied by the germline J gene. The chain couples TRBV11-3 to TRBJ1-3; maybe TRBD1 (5 bases). Germline V gives CDR1 SGHNT, CDR2 YENEEA. The CDR3 sequence is 14 residues long. V dropped 3 bases and J dropped 2 bases, with 8 bases sitting between them. CDR3 region: CASSFSRAGNTIYF. The sequenced part of the CDR3 DNA is TGTGCCAGCAGCTTCAGCAGGGCTGGAAACACC.

This clone was counted ten times or more. The CDR3 is CASSLRQGISTDTQYF. The DNA read from the CDR3 is TGTGCCAGTAGTCTCCGGCAGGGGATAAGCACAGATACG. The V gene is TRBV19, the J gene TRBJ2-3, with D maybe TRBD1 (6 bases). The read ends 3 residues shy of where the CDR3 ends; the end is completed using the germline J gene. The CDR3 length is 16 residues. Germline V gene sequence: CDR1 LNHDA, CDR2 SQIVND (reference sequence). Trimming left V 5 bases short and J 0 bases short, with 15 bases between.

In its sample, this clone was seen many times. The junction and the germline gene differ at one end; a read error may be behind it. The read ends 3 residues shy of where the CDR3 ends; the end is completed using the germline J gene. The chain couples TRBV4-2 to TRBJ2-2; 7 bases line up with TRBD1. The CDR3 has 13 residues. Germline V gene data show CDR1 as LGHNA and CDR2 as YNFKEQ. Incomplete CDR3 DNA: TGCGCCAGCAGAGAAAACAGGGGCGGGGAG. As protein: CASRENRGGE. The full-length CDR3 reads as CASRENRGGELFF.

In its sample, this clone was seen a few times. The missing CDR3 end, 3 residues past where the read stops, is filled in from the germline J gene. The chain combines TRBV11-2 with TRBJ2-2; D uncertain. The CDR3 spans 15 residues. The ends were cut back, 6 bases at V and 0 bases at J, with 11 bases in the middle. Germline values: CDR1 SGHAT, CDR2 FQNNGV. CDR3 in amino acids: CASRPWATNTGELFF. CDR3 DNA (partial): TGTGCCAGCAGGCCCTGGGCCACGAACACCGGGGAG.

This clone was observed a handful of times. The read ends 3 residues before the CDR3 terminus; that terminus is restored from the germline J gene. The V and J genes are TRBV30 and TRBJ1-2, with a weak D call TRBD1 (5 bases). CDR1 is GTSNPN, CDR2 SVGIG, per germline (reference sequence). The CDR3 has 15 amino acids. CDR3 protein: CAWSVKVAGGHEYTF. Partial CDR3 DNA: TGTGCCTGGAGTGTAAAGGTAGCGGGAGGACACGAA.

This clone was detected ten times or more. The observed sequence ends 3 residues before the CDR3 terminus, with the missing tail filled in from the germline J gene. The chain combines TRBV5-4 with TRBJ2-3; D uncertain. The V gene lost 0 bases and the J gene lost 2 bases, with 4 bases spanning the gap. There are 13 residues in the CDR3. CDR1 is SGHNT and CDR2 is YYREEE in the germline V gene (reference sequence). CDR3 DNA, as far as it was read: TGTGCCAGCAGCTTGGACTCCACAGATACG. Its protein product is CASSLDSTDT. The full CDR3 protein is CASSLDSTDTQYF.

This clone was picked up a small number of times. The read gets to within 3 residues of the CDR3 end, and the germline J gene fills in the rest. The chain links TRBV7-9 to TRBJ2-1, with D unclear. The V gene's germline CDR1 is SEHNR and CDR2 FQNEAQ (reference sequence). Trimming removed 5 bases at V and 8 bases at J, with 13 bases between. The CDR3 totals 13 residues. CDR3 loop: CASSQEVPDEQFF. The part of the CDR3 DNA that was read is TGTGCCAGCAGCCAAGAAGTCCCGGATGAG.

The table lists this clone with many counts. The read halts 3 residues ahead of the CDR3 end, with the missing end drawn from the germline J gene. This rearrangement joins TRBV20-1 to TRBJ2-1; TRBD1 agrees at 7 bases. The CDR3 runs 13 residues. Trimming took 1 base from V and 4 from J; bases not matched to a gene: 1. Germline V gives CDR1 DFQATT, CDR2 SNEGSKA (reference sequence). This CDR3 reads CSARADRYNEQFF. CDR3 DNA, as far as it was read: TGCAGTGCTAGAGCGGACAGGTACAATGAG.

This clone has a count of ten or more. The CDR3 is cut off 3 residues early in the read; its end comes from the germline J gene. The chain recombines TRBV30 with TRBJ2-7, with D possibly being TRBD2 (6 bases). CDR1 GTSNPN and CDR2 SVGIG come from the germline V gene (reference sequence). This CDR3 spans 11 amino acids. Trimming removed 7 bases at V and 2 bases at J, with 9 bases between. CDR3 residues: CASGGAYEQYF. The CDR3 DNA, read in part, is TGTGCCTCGGGCGGGGCCTACGAG.

Only a few counts were recorded for this clone. A much larger clone sits a single nucleotide away, making a read error possible. The read halts 3 residues ahead of the CDR3 end, with the missing end drawn from the germline J gene. The chain combines TRBV19 with TRBJ2-2; weak D call: TRBD1 (6 bases). Germline V lookup: CDR1 LNHDA, CDR2 SQIVND (reference sequence). The CDR3 sequence is 17 residues long. The CDR3 here is CASSPYFTGSGANVLFF. The CDR3 bases that were read are TGTGCCAGTAGTCCCTACTTCACAGGGTCTGGGGCCAACGTG.

The sample holds a few counts of this clone. The read gets to within 3 residues of the CDR3 end, and the germline J gene fills in the rest. This chain uses TRBV6-7 with TRBJ1-5; 9 bases fit TRBD1. TRBV6-7 is an ORF, with its function uncertain. After removal of 8 bases from V and 6 bases from J, the junction contained 11 bases not matched to a gene. The CDR3 spans 15 residues. The CDR3 DNA, read in part, is TGTGCCAGCCCTAAGTCAAGGACAGGGGTTCAGCCC. It is translated as CASPKSRTGVQP. The whole CDR3 region reads CASPKSRTGVQPQHF.

At least ten counts were recorded for this clone. The CDR3 end lies 3 residues beyond the end of the read and is filled in from the germline J gene. This chain uses TRBV28 with TRBJ2-7, with 8 bases fitting TRBD1. CDR3 length equals 15 residues. Germline loops: CDR1 MDHEN, CDR2 SYDVKM. The V segment lost 2 bases and the J segment 5 bases; nucleotides outside the gene matches: 8. The part of the CDR3 DNA that was read is TGTGCCAGCAGTTTAACAGGGACAGGTGGTAACGAG. Its translation is CASSLTGTGGNE. The full CDR3 protein reads CASSLTGTGGNEQYF.

This clone has ten or more counts. At one end the junction does not follow the germline gene, possibly because of a read error. CDR3 DNA (partial): TGCAGTACTAGGGGATCAGGGGCCAAAAACATT. This codes for CSTRGSGAKNI. The full CDR3 is CSTRGSGAKNIQYF. The gene calls are TRBV20-1 and TRBJ2-4; D is possibly TRBD1 or TRBD2 (5 bases each). The read ends 3 residues early relative to the CDR3; the germline J gene fills the gap. This CDR3 contains 14 residues. Germline values: CDR1 DFQATT, CDR2 SNEGSKA (reference sequence).

In this sample, this clone turned up many times. The read finishes 3 residues shy of the CDR3 end, and the germline J gene is used to complete it. The chain uses TRBV7-2 and TRBJ2-7; 7 bases match TRBD1. Germline V lookup: CDR1 SGHTA, CDR2 FQGNSA. V gave up 7 bases and J gave up 2 bases; unmatched junction bases: 11. CDR3 length: 15 amino acids. The CDR3: CASNPTGSRAYEQYF. The sequenced part of the CDR3 DNA is TGTGCCAGCAACCCGACAGGGTCGAGGGCCTACGAG.

This clone was seen ten or more times. The sequence runs out 3 residues before the end of the CDR3; the remainder is reconstructed from the germline J gene. This chain joins TRBV7-2 and TRBJ2-3, with D unclear. The CDR3 sequence is 13 residues long. The germline V gene encodes CDR1 SGHTA and CDR2 FQGNSA. Trimming took 1 base from V and 6 from J, leaving 8 bases between them. The sequenced part of the CDR3 DNA is TGTGCCAGCAGCTTAGTTCTGAGGGATACG. Protein product: CASSLVLRDT. The complete CDR3 protein is CASSLVLRDTQYF.

At least ten counts were recorded for this clone. The sequenced fragment ends 3 residues before the CDR3 boundary, so the rest is inferred from the germline J gene. The gene calls are TRBV7-6 and TRBJ2-1; TRBD2 aligns across 10 bases. The CDR3 consists of 15 residues. V was clipped by 5 bases and J by 7 bases; unmatched bases: 8. Germline loops: CDR1 SGHVS, CDR2 FNYEAQ. The CDR3 is CASSALAGARNEQFF. Partial CDR3 DNA: TGTGCCAGCAGCGCCCTAGCGGGAGCGAGGAATGAG.

This clone was detected many times. The read ends 3 residues early relative to the CDR3; the germline J gene fills the gap. The rearrangement uses TRBV10-1 and TRBJ1-4; perhaps TRBD1 as D (5 bases). Deletions cut 6 bases from V and 3 bases from J, with 17 bases between. From germline, CDR1 is WNHNN and CDR2 SYGVQD (reference sequence). The CDR3 extends over 16 amino acids. The CDR3 spells CASRAGSSLPNEKLFF. The sequenced part of the CDR3 DNA is TGCGCCAGCAGGGCAGGGAGCTCCCTCCCTAATGAAAAA.

The sample holds many counts of this clone. The read ends 3 residues shy of where the CDR3 ends; the end is completed using the germline J gene. The V call is TRBV5-1, the J call TRBJ2-3; D perhaps matches TRBD2 (5 bases). Trimming took 5 bases from V and 4 from J, leaving 14 bases between them. Germline V gene data show CDR1 as SGHRS and CDR2 as YFSETQ. The CDR3 has 14 residues. The sequenced CDR3 bases are TGCGCCAGCAGTTCCGCTAGCTCGCCAGATACG. Translation gives CASSSASSPDT. The complete CDR3 protein is CASSSASSPDTQYF.

This clone was found a few times. Read data end 3 residues before the CDR3 end; the end is taken from the germline J gene. The rearrangement uses TRBV6-4 and TRBJ2-7; 12 bases agree with TRBD2. The J segment lost 5 bases and the V segment lost 0 bases, leaving 5 bases of the junction unmatched. CDR1 is MRHNA, CDR2 SNTAGT, per germline. The CDR3 is 16 residues long. CDR3 sequence reads: CASSDSKASGRDEQYF. The covered CDR3 bases are TGTGCCAGCAGTGACTCGAAGGCTAGCGGGAGGGACGAG.

This clone was seen a few times. The CDR3 extends 3 residues past the end of the read, so its final part is completed from the germline J gene. J is TRBJ2-5 and V is TRBV5-4; 8 positions agree with TRBD2. CDR1 is SGHNT, CDR2 YYREEE, per germline (reference sequence). The CDR3 is 16 amino acids. Here the CDR3 reads CASSLDAAGGVDTQYF. CDR3 DNA, as far as it was read: TGTGCCAGCAGCTTGGACGCGGCGGGAGGAGTGGATACC.

This clone has ten or more counts. The DNA ends 3 residues before the CDR3 does, and the rest of the CDR3 is filled in from the germline J gene. The chain couples TRBV18 to TRBJ1-4, with 7 bases lining up with TRBD1. The CDR3 has 16 amino acids. The ends lost 4 bases at V and 7 bases at J; junction bases unmatched: 12. The V gene's germline CDR1 is KGHSH and CDR2 LQKENI. CDR3 DNA (partial): TGTGCCAGCTCACTACGAACAACAGGGGCGGGTGAAAAA. As protein: CASSLRTTGAGEK. The full-length CDR3 reads as CASSLRTTGAGEKLFF.

As to this clone: The read terminates 3 residues before the CDR3 end, so the remaining end is supplied by the germline J gene. The genes are TRBV7-9 and TRBJ1-2, with D unresolved. Germline loops: CDR1 SEHNR, CDR2 FQNEAQ (reference sequence). The CDR3 length is 15 residues. The CDR3 sequence: CASSLAIDSAGGYTF. CDR3 DNA, as far as it was read: TGTGCCAGCAGCTTAGCCATCGACTCAGCCGGAGGC.

Many counts were recorded for this clone. The CDR3 extends 3 residues past the end of the read, so its final part is completed from the germline J gene. V and J are TRBV18 and TRBJ2-7, with D perhaps TRBD2 (6 bases). This CDR3 contains 13 residues. V lost 2 bases and J lost 3, with 8 bases in between. Germline lookup yields CDR1 KGHSH and CDR2 LQKENI. The CDR3 here is CASSPNGGYEQYF. The covered CDR3 bases are TGTGCCAGCTCACCAAACGGGGGCTACGAG.

This clone has only a few counts. The read stops 3 residues short of the end of the CDR3; the missing end is completed from the germline J gene. The rearrangement links TRBV2 to TRBJ2-3; a possible D gene is TRBD2 (6 bases). V lost 7 bases and J 3 bases, leaving 11 bases between the germline ends. Germline CDR1 reads SNHLY; CDR2 reads FYNNEI. There are 13 residues in the CDR3. CDR3 bases read: TGTGCCAGCAAAGGCGGGATTACAGATACG. Protein sequence: CASKGGITDT. The whole CDR3 region reads CASKGGITDTQYF. Full variable domain (outside the CDR3, taken from reference TRBV2 and TRBJ2-3): EPEVTQTPSHQVTQMGQEVILRCVPISNHLYFYWYRQILGQKVEFLVSFYNNEISEKSEIFDDQFSVERPDGSNFTLKIRSTKLEDSAMYFCASKGGITDTQYFGPGTRLTVL.

This clone was detected many times. The read is 3 residues too short to cover the CDR3 end, so that end is filled in from the germline J gene. The rearrangement joins TRBV19 to TRBJ2-1; 8 positions agree with TRBD2. This CDR3 is 16 amino acids long. The germline gives CDR1 LNHDA, CDR2 SQIVND (reference sequence). Germline trimming cut 5 bases from V and 7 bases from J; bases unmatched to any gene: 13. Here the CDR3 reads CASSPWRAGAENEQFF. CDR3 DNA, as far as it was read: TGTGCCAGTAGTCCTTGGCGAGCGGGAGCGGAGAATGAG.

This clone was detected a few times. The read stops 3 residues short of the end of the CDR3; the missing end is completed from the germline J gene. This sequence joins TRBV20-1 and TRBJ1-2, with TRBD1 as a possible D gene (5 bases). The V gene's germline CDR1 is DFQATT and CDR2 SNEGSKA (reference sequence). The CDR3 runs to 11 residues. CDR3 DNA, as far as it was read: TGCAGTGTCCGGGGGGGGATAGGC. The encoded protein is CSVRGGIG. The full-length CDR3 reads as CSVRGGIGYTF.

In this sample, this clone turned up many times. Coverage ceases 3 residues before the CDR3 finishes, and the germline J gene fills in the end. This chain connects TRBV19 to TRBJ1-2; D is unclear. CDR1 is LNHDA and CDR2 is SQIVND in the germline V gene (reference sequence). This CDR3 comprises 12 residues. V lost 3 bases, J lost 4 bases, and 6 bases lay in between. CDR3 region: CASSMYIYGYTF. The sequenced CDR3 bases are TGTGCCAGTAGTATGTACATCTATGGC.

This clone was observed a few times. The read ends 3 residues early relative to the CDR3; the germline J gene fills the gap. V and J are TRBV5-6 and TRBJ2-3; D uncertain. The CDR3 loop spans 13 amino acids. Germline V gives CDR1 SGHDT, CDR2 YYEEEE. CDR3 DNA (partial): TGTGCCAGCAGCTTGTTTGGGCCGGCGACG. Amino acid sequence: CASSLFGPAT. The entire CDR3 protein is CASSLFGPATQYF.

This clone was counted at least ten times. The read comes to an end 3 residues before the CDR3 does, leaving the germline J gene to fill in the end. This chain links TRBV2 with TRBJ2-7; D call uncertain. V was pared by 7 bases and J by 2 bases, with 15 bases between. From germline, CDR1 is SNHLY and CDR2 FYNNEI. The CDR3 totals 14 residues. CDR3 loop: CASTLYYLTYEQYF. Incomplete CDR3 DNA: TGTGCCAGCACCCTATACTACCTTACCTACGAG.

In its sample, this clone was seen many times. Sequence at one end of the junction differs from germline and may be a read error. The observed sequence ends 3 residues before the CDR3 terminus, with the missing tail filled in from the germline J gene. The chain uses TRBV4-2 and TRBJ2-2; 8 bases align to TRBD1. Looked up from germline, CDR1 is LGHNA and CDR2 is YNFKEQ. This CDR3 has 16 residues. CDR3 DNA, as far as it was read: TGCGCCAGCAGCCAAGATACTGGACAGGGTTCCGGGGAG. Amino acids: CASSQDTGQGSGE. From start to end, the CDR3 is CASSQDTGQGSGELFF.

In its sample, this clone was seen many times. The read is 3 residues too short to cover the CDR3 end, so that end is filled in from the germline J gene. This rearrangement joins TRBV6-1 to TRBJ1-5; TRBD1 is a possible D gene (5 bases). This CDR3 has 14 amino acids. CDR1 MNHNS and CDR2 SASEGT come from the germline V gene. The germline V and J ends were trimmed by 1 base and 9 bases, with 13 bases remaining between them. The part of the CDR3 DNA that was read is TGTGCCAGCAGTGAAGGGGGGAGCGGGCTGCCC. This sequence encodes CASSEGGSGLP. The complete CDR3 sequence is CASSEGGSGLPQHF.